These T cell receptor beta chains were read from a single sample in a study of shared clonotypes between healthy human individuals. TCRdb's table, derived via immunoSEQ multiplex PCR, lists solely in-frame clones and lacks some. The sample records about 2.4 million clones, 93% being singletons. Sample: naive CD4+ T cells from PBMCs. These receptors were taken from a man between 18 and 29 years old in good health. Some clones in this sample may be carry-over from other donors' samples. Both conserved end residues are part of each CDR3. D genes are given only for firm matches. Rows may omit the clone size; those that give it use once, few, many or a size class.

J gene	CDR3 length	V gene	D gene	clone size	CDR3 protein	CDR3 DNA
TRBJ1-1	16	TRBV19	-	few	CASSTMWQPPNTEAFF	TGTGCCAGTAGTACCATGTGGCAGCCACCGAACACTGAAGCTTTCTTT
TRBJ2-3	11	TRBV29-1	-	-	CSVGEADTQYF	TGCAGCGTTGGGGAGGCAGATACGCAGTATTTT
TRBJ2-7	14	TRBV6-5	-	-	CASSWHQGRGEQYF	TGTGCCAGCAGTTGGCACCAGGGGCGCGGCGAGCAGTACTTC
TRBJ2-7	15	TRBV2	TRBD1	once	CASKMDRGPSYEQYF	TGTGCCAGCAAGATGGACAGGGGGCCTTCCTACGAGCAGTACTTC
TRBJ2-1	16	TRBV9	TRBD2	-	CASSETGTSGYNEQFF	TGTGCCAGCAGCGAGACCGGGACTAGTGGATACAATGAGCAGTTCTTC
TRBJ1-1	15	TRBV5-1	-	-	CASSLGQPKNTEAFF	TGCGCCAGCAGCTTGGGGCAGCCTAAGAACACTGAAGCTTTCTTT
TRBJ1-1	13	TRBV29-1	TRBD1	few	CSVEKGQGTEAFF	TGCAGCGTTGAAAAAGGACAGGGCACTGAAGCTTTCTTT
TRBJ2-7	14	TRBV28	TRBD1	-	CASSLLGQWYEQYF	TGTGCCAGCAGTTTGTTGGGACAGTGGTACGAGCAGTACTTC
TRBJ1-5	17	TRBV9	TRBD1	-	CASSPAGQGDSNQPQHF	TGTGCCAGCAGCCCGGCGGGACAGGGAGATAGCAATCAGCCCCAGCATTTT
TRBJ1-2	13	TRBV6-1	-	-	CASSNRAPYGYTF	TGTGCCAGCAGTAACAGGGCCCCCTATGGCTACACCTTC
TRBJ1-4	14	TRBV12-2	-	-	CASRLRQGGEKLFF	TGTGCAAGTCGCTTACGACAGGGCGGTGAAAAACTGTTTTTT
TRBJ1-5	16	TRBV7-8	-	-	CASSLEARIGNQPQHF	TGTGCCAGCAGCTTAGAAGCCAGGATCGGCAATCAGCCCCAGCATTTT
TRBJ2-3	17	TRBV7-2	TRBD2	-	CASSTRLAGGPIDTQYF	TGTGCCAGCAGCACTCGACTAGCGGGAGGGCCGATAGATACGCAGTATTTT
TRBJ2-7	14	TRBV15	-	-	CATSRQGTSYEQYF	TGTGCCACCAGCAGGCAGGGGACCTCCTACGAGCAGTACTTC
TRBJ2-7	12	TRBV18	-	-	CASSPQLYEQYF	TGTGCCAGCTCACCACAGTTGTACGAGCAGTACTTC
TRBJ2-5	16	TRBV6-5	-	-	CASSYSFRTTQETQYF	TGTGCCAGCAGTTACTCTTTCAGGACAACCCAAGAGACCCAGTACTTC
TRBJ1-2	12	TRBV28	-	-	CASSFEGYGYTF	TGTGCCAGCAGTTTTGAAGGTTATGGCTACACCTTC
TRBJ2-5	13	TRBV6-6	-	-	CASTQWGQETQYF	TGTGCCAGCACCCAGTGGGGACAAGAGACCCAGTACTTC
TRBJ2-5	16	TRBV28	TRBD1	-	CASRGRDSKMWETQYF	TGTGCCAGCAGGGGTCGGGACAGCAAAATGTGGGAGACCCAGTACTTC
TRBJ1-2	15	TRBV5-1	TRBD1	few	CASSLVKGGVDGYTF	TGCGCCAGCAGCTTGGTTAAAGGGGGCGTAGATGGCTACACCTTC
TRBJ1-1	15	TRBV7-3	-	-	CASSSGWHQNTEAFF	TGTGCCAGCAGCTCAGGGTGGCACCAGAACACTGAAGCTTTCTTT
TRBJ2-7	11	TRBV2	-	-	CASRRGLEQYF	TGTGCCAGCAGACGGGGGCTCGAGCAGTACTTC